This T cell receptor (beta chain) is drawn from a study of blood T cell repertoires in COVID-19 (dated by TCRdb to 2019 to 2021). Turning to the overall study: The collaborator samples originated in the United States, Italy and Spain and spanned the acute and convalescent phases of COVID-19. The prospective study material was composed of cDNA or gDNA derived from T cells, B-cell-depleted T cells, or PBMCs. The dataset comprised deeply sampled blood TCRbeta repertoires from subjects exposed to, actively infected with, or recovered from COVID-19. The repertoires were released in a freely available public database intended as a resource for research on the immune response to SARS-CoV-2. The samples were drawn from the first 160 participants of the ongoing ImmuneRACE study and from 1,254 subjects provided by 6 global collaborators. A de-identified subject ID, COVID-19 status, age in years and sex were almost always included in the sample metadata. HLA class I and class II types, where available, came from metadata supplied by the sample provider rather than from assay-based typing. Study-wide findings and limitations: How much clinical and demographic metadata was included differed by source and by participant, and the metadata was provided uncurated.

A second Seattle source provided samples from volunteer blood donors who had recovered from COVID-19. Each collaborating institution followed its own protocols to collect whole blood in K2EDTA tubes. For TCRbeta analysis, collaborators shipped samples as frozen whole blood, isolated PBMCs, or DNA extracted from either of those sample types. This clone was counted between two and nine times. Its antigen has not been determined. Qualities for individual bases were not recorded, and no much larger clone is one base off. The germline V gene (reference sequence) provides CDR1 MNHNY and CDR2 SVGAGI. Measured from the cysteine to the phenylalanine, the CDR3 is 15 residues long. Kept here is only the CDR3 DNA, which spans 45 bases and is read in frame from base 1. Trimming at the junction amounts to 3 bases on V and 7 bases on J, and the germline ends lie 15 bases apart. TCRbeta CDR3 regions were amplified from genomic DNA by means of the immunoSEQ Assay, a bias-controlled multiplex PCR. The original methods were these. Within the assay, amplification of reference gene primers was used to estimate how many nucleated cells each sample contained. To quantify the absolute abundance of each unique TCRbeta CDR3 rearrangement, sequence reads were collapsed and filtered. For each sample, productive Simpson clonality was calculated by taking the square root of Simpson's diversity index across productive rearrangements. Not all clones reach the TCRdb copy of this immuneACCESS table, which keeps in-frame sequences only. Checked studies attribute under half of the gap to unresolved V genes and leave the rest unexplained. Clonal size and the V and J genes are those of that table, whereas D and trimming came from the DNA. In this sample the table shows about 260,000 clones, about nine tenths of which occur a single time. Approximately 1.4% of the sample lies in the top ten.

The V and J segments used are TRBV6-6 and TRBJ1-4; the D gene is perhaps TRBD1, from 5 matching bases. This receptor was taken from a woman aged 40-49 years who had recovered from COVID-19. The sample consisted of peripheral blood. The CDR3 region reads CASSYSRGGVEKLFF. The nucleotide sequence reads TGTGCCAGCAGTTATTCTCGGGGAGGGGTTGAAAAACTGTTTTTT.